This section outlines one TCR beta chain sequence together with its context. Additional DNA sequences in this sample encode the identical CDR3. Authors' data handling: Using reference gene primer amplification, nucleated cell counts were estimated. Data came from immunoSEQ multiplex PCR; TCRdb stores just in-frame clones and leaves some out. V, J and clone size derive from that table, while D and trimming were established from the DNA sequence. The sample shows approximately 90,000 clones, more than 65% of them seen only once. The sample comes from a study of blood T cell repertoires in COVID-19. The wider study: The United States, Italy and Spain provided the acute and convalescent COVID-19 samples. PBMCs, B-cell-depleted T cells, or T cells provided the cDNA or gDNA that made up the material.

Germline loops: CDR1 SNHLY, CDR2 FYNNEI. This CDR3 has 13 residues. The V gene lost 3 bases and the J gene lost 4 bases, with 7 bases spanning the gap. V usage is TRBV2 and J usage is TRBJ1-5; D gene ambiguous. The specimen was peripheral blood. This receptor was obtained from a man aged 70 or older with acute or convalescent COVID-19. As DNA, the CDR3 is TGTGCCAGCAGTGAGGGAGGGAATCAGCCCCAGCATTTT. Amino acids: CASSEGGNQPQHF.